These 9 T cell receptor beta chains share one sample of origin, sequenced in a study of graft-versus-host responses after intestinal transplantation. For these TCRs, the target antigens are not known. Sequencing was performed with immunoSEQ multiplex PCR; in TCRdb, only in-frame clones are kept and a portion is missing. This sample has 80,000 to 100,000 clones, with 80% to 95% found just once. The material sequenced was unstimulated CD4+ T cells sorted from spleen or lymph node cells, taken before intestinal transplant. These receptors came from a human donor who received an intestinal transplant.

The V call is TRBV7-2, the J call TRBJ2-7; 10 bases are shared with TRBD2. J gave up 2 bases and V 1 base, and 11 bases lay outside the gene matches. Germline V CDR1 and CDR2: SGHTA, FQGNSA. This CDR3 has 18 amino acids. The DNA of the CDR3 is TGTGCCAGCAGCTTAGTAGGGGGGATCAGCGGGGGGGCCTACGAGCAGTACTTC. It codes for CASSLVGGISGGAYEQYF.

The chain employs TRBV18 and TRBJ1-1; 9 bases are shared with TRBD1. CDR3 length equals 14 residues. The germline V gene encodes CDR1 KGHSH and CDR2 LQKENI. The ends lost 2 bases at V and 5 bases at J; junction bases unmatched: 3. The CDR3 DNA sequence: TGTGCCAGCTCACCAGACAGGGGGAGGACTGAAGCTTTCTTT. Translated, it gives CASSPDRGRTEAFF.

The chain couples TRBV5-1 to TRBJ1-2; a possible D gene is TRBD1 (5 bases). CDR1 SGHRS and CDR2 YFSETQ come from the germline V gene. The V end lost 0 bases, the J end lost 7 bases, and 13 bases lay between the germline ends. The CDR3 consists of 14 residues. Here the CDR3 reads CASSLESPGVGYTF. In DNA form, the CDR3 reads TGCGCCAGCAGCTTGGAGTCGCCGGGGGTTGGCTACACCTTC.

The CDR3, as DNA: TGTGCCAGCAGCGCGTATAACTATGGCTACACCTTC. It translates to CASSAYNYGYTF. The chain is built from TRBV9 and TRBJ1-2; D gene ambiguous. From germline, CDR1 is SGDLS and CDR2 YYNGEE. CDR3 length equals 12 residues. The V end was cut by 3 bases, the J end by 1 base, with 4 bases between.

This clone was seen a few times. V usage is TRBV4-2 and J usage is TRBJ2-7, with TRBD1 matching over 9 bases. The CDR3 sequence is 16 residues long. Germline CDR1 reads LGHNA; CDR2 reads YNFKEQ. After removal of 1 base from V and 4 bases from J, the junction contained 8 bases not matched to a gene. CDR3: CASSQAISGTGYEQYF. In DNA, the CDR3 is TGTGCCAGCAGCCAAGCTATCTCCGGGACAGGGTACGAGCAGTACTTC.

The rearrangement links TRBV30 to TRBJ2-3, with TRBD2 matching over 12 bases. This CDR3 contains 15 residues. The germline gives CDR1 GTSNPN, CDR2 SVGIG (reference sequence). V dropped 3 bases and J dropped 4; count of bases not matched to a gene: 5. The CDR3 loop is CAWSVSSGGADTQYF. The CDR3 coding sequence is TGTGCCTGGAGCGTTTCTAGCGGGGGGGCAGATACGCAGTATTTT.

The J gene is TRBJ1-1, the V gene TRBV5-6; tentatively, D is TRBD1 (6 bases). This CDR3 region has 13 residues. V was shortened by 6 bases and J by 0 bases, with 9 bases between the two germline ends. Germline assignment: CDR1 SGHDT and CDR2 YYEEEE. CDR3 DNA: TGTGCCAGCAACAGGGCAATGAACACTGAAGCTTTCTTT. Its protein product is CASNRAMNTEAFF.

The chain uses TRBV11-2 and TRBJ2-7; 8 bases align to TRBD2. V lost 0 bases, J lost 3 bases, and 4 bases stayed unmatched. The germline CDR1 and CDR2 sequences are SGHAT and FQNNGV. The CDR3 has 15 residues. The CDR3 loop reads CASSLDHTSGYEQYF. The CDR3, as DNA: TGTGCCAGCAGCTTAGATCACACTAGCGGCTACGAGCAGTACTTC.

The chain has TRBV7-2 and TRBJ2-1, with D perhaps TRBD1 (6 bases). V was cut by 4 bases and J by 0 bases, with 19 bases left in between. CDR3 size: 18 residues. In germline, CDR1 is SGHTA, CDR2 FQGNSA. The CDR3 sequence: CASSSLGALTGSYNEQFF. In DNA, the CDR3 is TGTGCCAGCAGCTCACTCGGAGCATTGACAGGCTCCTACAATGAGCAGTTCTTC.